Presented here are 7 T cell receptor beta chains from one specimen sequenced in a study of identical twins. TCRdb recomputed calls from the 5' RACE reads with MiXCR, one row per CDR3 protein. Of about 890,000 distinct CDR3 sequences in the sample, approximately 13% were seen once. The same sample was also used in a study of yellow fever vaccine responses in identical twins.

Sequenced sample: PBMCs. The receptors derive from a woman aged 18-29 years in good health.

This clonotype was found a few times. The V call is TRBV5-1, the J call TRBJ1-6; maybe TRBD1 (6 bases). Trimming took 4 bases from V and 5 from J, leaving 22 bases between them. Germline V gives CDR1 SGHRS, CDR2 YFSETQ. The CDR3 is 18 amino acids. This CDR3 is CASSPLLQGQGNNSPLHF. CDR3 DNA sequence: TGCGCCAGCAGCCCACTTCTACAGGGTCAGGGGAATAATTCACCCCTCCACTTT.

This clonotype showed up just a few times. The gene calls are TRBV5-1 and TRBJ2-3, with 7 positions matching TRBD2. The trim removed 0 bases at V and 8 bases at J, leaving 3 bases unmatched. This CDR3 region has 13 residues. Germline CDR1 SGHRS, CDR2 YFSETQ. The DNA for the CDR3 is TGCGCCAGCAGCTTGGAGACTAGCTTTACGCAGTATTTT. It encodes CASSLETSFTQYF.

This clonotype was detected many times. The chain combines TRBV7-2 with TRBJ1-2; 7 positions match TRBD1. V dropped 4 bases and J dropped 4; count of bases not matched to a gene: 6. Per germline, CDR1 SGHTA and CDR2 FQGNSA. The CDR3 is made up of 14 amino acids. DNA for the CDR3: TGTGCCAGCAGCTCTACTTCAGGGGGCTATGGCTACACCTTC. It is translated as CASSSTSGGYGYTF.

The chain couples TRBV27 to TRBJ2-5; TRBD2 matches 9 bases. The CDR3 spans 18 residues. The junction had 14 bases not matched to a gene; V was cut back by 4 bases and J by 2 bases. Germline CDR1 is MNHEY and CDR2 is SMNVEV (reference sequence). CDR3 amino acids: CASSSISSGVNHQETQYF. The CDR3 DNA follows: TGTGCCAGCAGTTCTATATCTAGCGGGGTAAACCATCAAGAGACCCAGTACTTC.

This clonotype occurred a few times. This chain's CDR3 is CASSTGGVTSSYNEQFF. DNA of the CDR3: TGTGCCAGTAGCACGGGGGGGGTGACTAGCTCCTACAATGAGCAGTTCTTC. V gene TRBV19 combines with J gene TRBJ2-1; 8 bases align to TRBD2. The junction had 10 bases not matched to a gene; V was cut back by 6 bases and J by 0 bases. Germline V gene lookup returns CDR1 LNHDA and CDR2 SQIVND (reference sequence). The CDR3 is 17 residues long.

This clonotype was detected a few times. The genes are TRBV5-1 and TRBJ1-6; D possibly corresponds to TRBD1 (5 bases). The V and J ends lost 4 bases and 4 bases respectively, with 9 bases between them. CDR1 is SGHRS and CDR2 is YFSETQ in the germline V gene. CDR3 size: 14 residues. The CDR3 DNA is TGCGCCAGCAGCCGGGAGGGGTATAATTCACCCCTCCACTTT. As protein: CASSREGYNSPLHF. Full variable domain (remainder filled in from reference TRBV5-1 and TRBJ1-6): KAGVTQTPRYLIKTRGQQVTLSCSPISGHRSVSWYQQTPGQGLQFLFEYFSETQRNKGNFPGRFSGRQFSNSRSEMNVSTLELGDSALYLCASSREGYNSPLHFGNGTRLTVT.

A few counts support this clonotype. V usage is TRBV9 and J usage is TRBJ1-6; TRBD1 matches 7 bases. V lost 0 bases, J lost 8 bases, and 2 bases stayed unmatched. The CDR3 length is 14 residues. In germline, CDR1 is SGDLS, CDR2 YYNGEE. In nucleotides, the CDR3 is TGTGCCAGCAGCGTAGGACAGGGCCATTCACCCCTCCACTTT. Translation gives CASSVGQGHSPLHF.